Presented here are 17 T cell receptor beta chains from one specimen sequenced in a study of T cells in localized non-small cell lung cancer. Here immunoSEQ multiplex PCR was the method, and the copy in TCRdb shows in-frame clones only, minus some. The sample yields about 21,000 clones, under 90% seen once. The sample here was PBMCs, taken before any cancer treatment. The receptors derive from a woman aged 40-69 years with stage II squamous cell lung carcinoma.

As concerns this clone: At one end, the junction sequence differs from germline, possibly due to a read error. This sample also contains other DNA sequences that code for the same CDR3. DNA for the CDR3: TGCGCCATAGGGGGGTTGGCGGGAGGGCCTCAAACCAATGAGCAGTTCTTC. It yields the protein CAIGGLAGGPQTNEQFF. The genes are TRBV10-3 and TRBJ2-1; 9 bases are a match to TRBD2. CDR1 is ENHRY and CDR2 is SYGVKD in the germline V gene. The length of the CDR3 is 17 residues.

This clone is medium-sized. The rearrangement links TRBV6-4 to TRBJ2-1; 12 bases match TRBD1. CDR3 length: 15 amino acids. Germline assignment: CDR1 MRHNA and CDR2 SNTAGT. Losses at the gene ends were 2 bases for V and 7 bases for J; bases not matched to a gene: 3. CDR3 amino acids: CASSDGTGGVNEQFF. The CDR3 nucleotides read TGTGCCAGCAGTGACGGGACAGGGGGCGTGAATGAGCAGTTCTTC.

The genes are TRBV4-3 and TRBJ1-3; 7 bases match TRBD1. Germline values: CDR1 LGHNA, CDR2 YSLEER. This CDR3 spans 15 amino acids. Trimming took 1 base from V and 5 from J; bases not matched to a gene: 5. Here the CDR3 DNA reads TGCGCCAGCAGCCAAGGGGACAGTCACCGAAACACCATATATTTT. Encoded protein: CASSQGDSHRNTIYF.

The rearrangement links TRBV7-2 to TRBJ2-5; perhaps TRBD1 as D (6 bases). Between the trimmed V and J ends, which lost 8 bases and 0 bases, there was a span of 13 bases. The CDR3 is 14 amino acids. The V gene's germline CDR1 is SGHTA and CDR2 FQGNSA. CDR3 nucleotide sequence: TGTGCCAGCTCCCCCGCAGGGGACCAAGAGACCCAGTACTTC. Translation: CASSPAGDQETQYF. Looking up the rest from reference TRBV7-2 and TRBJ2-5 gives the full variable domain: GAGVSQSPSNKVTEKGKDVELRCDPISGHTALYWYRQSLGQGLEFLIYFQGNSAPDKSGLPSDRFSAERTGGSVSTLTIQRTQQEDSAVYLCASSPAGDQETQYFGPGTRLLVL.

This chain connects TRBV5-1 to TRBJ2-5; D not resolved. With 6 bases removed from V and 5 bases from J, the gap between germline ends came to 14 bases. The CDR3 has 13 amino acids. CDR1 and CDR2 from the germline V gene are SGHRS and YFSETQ. CDR3 in DNA: TGCGCCAGCAACAACCAGATCGGGGAGACCCAGTACTTC. This sequence encodes CASNNQIGETQYF.

The chain combines TRBV6-4 with TRBJ2-1; no definite D call. V was pared by 5 bases and J by 4 bases, with 27 bases between. Germline assignment: CDR1 MRHNA and CDR2 SNTAGT. There are 19 residues in the CDR3. In DNA form, the CDR3 reads TGTGCCAGCAGTCTAAATTCCGCGACCCGCCCACAAAGATACAATGAGCAGTTCTTC. Translated: CASSLNSATRPQRYNEQFF.

V usage is TRBV11-3 and J usage is TRBJ2-2, with a tentative D call TRBD2 (5 bases). V was cut by 7 bases and J by 7 bases, with 19 bases left in between. CDR1 SGHNT and CDR2 YENEEA come from the germline V gene. CDR3 length: 15 amino acids. The CDR3: CASTPSGRVHGELFF. DNA for the CDR3: TGTGCCAGCACCCCCAGCGGTAGGGTTCACGGGGAGCTGTTTTTT.

The gene calls are TRBV28 and TRBJ2-4, with TRBD1 matching 7 bases. Trimming cost V 5 bases and J 5 bases; bases outside gene matches: 9. Germline-derived CDR1 and CDR2 are MDHEN and SYDVKM. This CDR3 is 15 amino acids long. The CDR3 loop reads CASSQGGRGQNIQYF. CDR3 coding DNA: TGTGCCAGCAGTCAAGGGGGCAGGGGACAAAACATTCAGTACTTC.

V gene TRBV7-6 combines with J gene TRBJ2-1; weak D call: TRBD1 (5 bases). Trimming removed 5 bases from V and 6 bases from J, with 14 bases in between. Germline V gene sequence: CDR1 SGHVS, CDR2 FNYEAQ. This CDR3 is 14 amino acids long. As DNA, the CDR3 is TGTGCCAGCAGCAGTGCCCAGGGCCCCAATGAGCAGTTCTTC. This encodes CASSSAQGPNEQFF. Full variable domain (remainder filled in from reference TRBV7-6 and TRBJ2-1): GAGVSQSPRYKVTKRGQDVALRCDPISGHVSLYWYRQALGQGPEFLTYFNYEAQQDKSGLPNDRFSAERPEGSISTLTIQRTEQRDSAMYRCASSSAQGPNEQFFGPGTRLTVL.

This chain joins TRBV19 and TRBJ1-5; TRBD1 is a possible D gene (5 bases). Looked up from germline, CDR1 is LNHDA and CDR2 is SQIVND (reference sequence). The V and J ends lost 3 bases and 10 bases respectively, with 19 bases between them. The CDR3 spans 15 residues. CDR3 sequence reads: CASSIQGRGSPPQHF. The CDR3 DNA is TGTGCCAGTAGTATTCAGGGCCGGGGTAGTCCACCCCAGCATTTT.

The chain employs TRBV28 and TRBJ2-2; possibly TRBD1 for D (5 bases). Trimming left V 3 bases short and J 1 base short, with 9 bases between. The CDR3 loop spans 15 amino acids. CDR1 and CDR2 (germline): MDHEN, SYDVKM. The CDR3 DNA reads TGTGCCAGCAGTTTGGTTGGACAGAACACCGGGGAGCTGTTTTTT. Translating gives CASSLVGQNTGELFF.

The V gene is TRBV6-1, the J gene TRBJ1-1, with a tentative D call TRBD1 (5 bases). V shed 2 bases and J shed 5 bases, with 15 bases lying between them. CDR1 is MNHNS, CDR2 SASEGT, per germline. The CDR3 runs 15 residues. The CDR3 nucleotides read TGTGCCAGCAGTGAATCAAGGGCAGGGTGGACTGAAGCTTTCTTT. Amino acids: CASSESRAGWTEAFF.

The chain links TRBV18 to TRBJ2-5; possibly TRBD1 or TRBD2 for D (5 bases each). The closer fit of TRBJ2-7 to the DNA end suggests the J call may be wrong. The germline V gene has CDR1 KGHSH and CDR2 LQKENI. The length of the CDR3 is 15 residues. The chain's CDR3 is CASSPGTASGYEQYF. CDR3 sequence (DNA): TGTGCCAGCTCACCAGGGACGGCCTCCGGGTACGAGCAGTACTTC.

The rearrangement links TRBV11-2 to TRBJ2-1, with 12 nucleotides matching TRBD2. V lost 5 bases to trimming and J lost 6 bases; unmatched junction nucleotides: 8. The CDR3 contains 16 residues. Germline values: CDR1 SGHAT, CDR2 FQNNGV. This CDR3 is CASSLILAGGGNEQFF. The CDR3, as DNA: TGTGCCAGCAGCCTGATTCTAGCGGGAGGGGGCAATGAGCAGTTCTTC.

This chain connects TRBV6-5 to TRBJ2-1; possibly TRBD1 or TRBD2 for D (5 bases each). V lost 2 bases and J lost 15, with 17 bases in between. The germline CDR1 and CDR2 sequences are MNHEY and SVGAGI. CDR3 length: 13 amino acids. The CDR3: CASSYRAEGWRFF. The CDR3 coding sequence is TGTGCCAGCAGTTACAGAGCTGAGGGGTGGCGGTTCTTC.

This clone was seen more than once but under ten times. The genes are TRBV15 and TRBJ2-7; tentatively, D is TRBD1 (6 bases). The CDR3 is 13 residues long. CDR1 and CDR2 from the germline V gene are LNHNV and YYDKDF (reference sequence). Trimming took 1 base from V and 4 from J, leaving 8 bases between them. The CDR3 DNA reads as TGTGCCACCAGCAGAGGGACAGAATACGAGCAGTACTTC. Translation gives CATSRGTEYEQYF.

The rearrangement uses TRBV7-2 and TRBJ2-7, with D maybe TRBD1 (6 bases). The CDR3 contains 14 residues. Germline V lookup: CDR1 SGHTA, CDR2 FQGNSA. V was pared by 4 bases and J by 0 bases, with 10 bases between. This chain's CDR3 is CASSSDRFSYEQYF. CDR3 sequence (DNA): TGTGCCAGCAGCTCGGACAGATTCTCCTACGAGCAGTACTTC.